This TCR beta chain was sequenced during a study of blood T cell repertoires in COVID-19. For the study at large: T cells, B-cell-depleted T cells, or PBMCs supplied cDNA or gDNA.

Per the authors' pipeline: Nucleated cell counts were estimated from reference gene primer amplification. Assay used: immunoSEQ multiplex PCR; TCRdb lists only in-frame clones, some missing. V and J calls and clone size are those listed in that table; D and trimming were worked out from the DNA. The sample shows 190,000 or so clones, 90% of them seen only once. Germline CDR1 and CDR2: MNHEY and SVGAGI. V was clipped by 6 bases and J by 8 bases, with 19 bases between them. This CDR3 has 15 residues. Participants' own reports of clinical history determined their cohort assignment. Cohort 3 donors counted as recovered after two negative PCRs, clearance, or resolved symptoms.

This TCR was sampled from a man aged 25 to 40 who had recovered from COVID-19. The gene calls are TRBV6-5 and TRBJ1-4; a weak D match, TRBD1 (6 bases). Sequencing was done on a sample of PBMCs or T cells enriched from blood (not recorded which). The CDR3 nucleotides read TGTGCCAGCAGACCAGGACAGTCGGGGAACGAAAAACTGTTTTTT. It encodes CASRPGQSGNEKLFF.